The 14 T cell receptor beta chains below come from one sample, sequenced in a study of CD8 T cells in Susac syndrome. An input of about 0.45 to 1 ug of RNA was subjected to reverse transcription using random hexamers. TCRdb re-derived calls from the immunoSEQ multiplex PCR reads in MiXCR, one entry per CDR3 protein. The sample has around 200,000 distinct CDR3 sequences; approximately 96% are singletons. Sequencing used CD4+ T cells from PBMCs. These receptors all come from a human donor with Susac syndrome.

The CDR3 nucleotides are TGTGCCTGGTTTGGCGGGTCAGAGACCCAGTACTTC. Translated, it gives CAWFGGSETQYF. The rearrangement joins TRBV30 to TRBJ2-5, with TRBD2 as a possible D gene (5 bases). In germline, CDR1 is GTSNPN, CDR2 SVGIG (reference sequence). The CDR3 is made up of 12 amino acids. V was trimmed by 5 bases and J by 4 bases, leaving 11 bases between them.

The chain links TRBV18 to TRBJ2-3; 7 nucleotides agree with TRBD1. The CDR3 is 17 residues long. V lost 2 bases, J lost 2 bases, and 10 bases stayed unmatched. Germline V gene sequence: CDR1 KGHSH, CDR2 LQKENI. CDR3 nucleotides: TGTGCCAGCTCACCATTGCCTACAGGGGCCCTCACAGATACGCAGTATTTT. As protein: CASSPLPTGALTDTQYF.

The chain links TRBV10-3 to TRBJ1-3; possibly TRBD1 for D (5 bases). V was clipped by 10 bases and J by 0 bases, with 13 bases between them. This CDR3 has 14 residues. Germline V gene lookup returns CDR1 ENHRY and CDR2 SYGVKD. The CDR3 coding sequence is TGTGCCACTAGACCGGACAACTCTGGAAACACCATATATTTT. Protein product: CATRPDNSGNTIYF.

This clonotype was observed once. The chain is built from TRBV6-2 or TRBV6-3 and TRBJ2-2; 7 nucleotides align to TRBD2. Trimming at V came to 4 bases and at J to 6 bases, leaving 8 bases not matched to a gene. The germline V gene has CDR1 MNHEY and CDR2 SVGEGT. The CDR3 sequence is 15 residues long. CDR3 region: CASSFGLVGAGELFF. The CDR3 DNA follows: TGTGCCAGCAGTTTCGGACTAGTTGGAGCCGGGGAGCTGTTTTTT.

The V call is TRBV29-1, the J call TRBJ1-1; 7 bases match TRBD1. V lost 5 bases, J lost 1 base, and 4 bases stayed unmatched. The CDR3 extends over 13 amino acids. Germline CDR1 and CDR2: SQVTM and ANQGSEA. The CDR3 region has the DNA TGCAGCGTTCTTAGGACAGGGAACACTGAAGCTTTCTTT. This encodes CSVLRTGNTEAFF.

The V and J genes are TRBV7-3 and TRBJ2-3; no reliable D call. CDR1 is SGHTA and CDR2 is FQGTGA in the germline V gene. This CDR3 is built from 14 residues. Trimming removed 5 bases at V and 2 bases at J, with 11 bases between. The CDR3 DNA reads as TGTGCCAGCAGCCCTCTAGGAAACACAGATACGCAGTATTTT. It specifies CASSPLGNTDTQYF.

The V gene is TRBV10-3, the J gene TRBJ2-1; D uncertain. CDR1 ENHRY and CDR2 SYGVKD come from the germline V gene. CDR3 size: 15 residues. Trimming pared 4 bases from V and 1 base from J, leaving 11 bases between. The CDR3: CAISGWQASYNEQFF. CDR3 coding DNA: TGTGCCATCAGTGGGTGGCAGGCGTCCTACAATGAGCAGTTCTTC.

This sequence joins TRBV9 and TRBJ2-3; TRBD1 might be the D (5 bases). V was cut by 4 bases and J by 6 bases, with 12 bases left in between. This CDR3 is 13 amino acids long. CDR1 and CDR2 from the germline V gene are SGDLS and YYNGEE. CDR3 sequence (DNA): TGTGCCAGCAGCTCCAGGGTGACCGATACGCAGTATTTT. Its protein is CASSSRVTDTQYF.

The chain uses TRBV28 and TRBJ1-2; D remains ambiguous. This CDR3 spans 16 amino acids. Germline V gives CDR1 MDHEN, CDR2 SYDVKM. V dropped 3 bases and J dropped 5 bases, with 19 bases sitting between them. The DNA for the CDR3 is TGTGCCAGCAGTTTTCCCCAGCAATCCACAACGTATGGCTACACCTTC. This translates into CASSFPQQSTTYGYTF.

The chain combines TRBV25-1 with TRBJ1-1; 8 bases are a match to TRBD1. The CDR3 has 14 amino acids. Trimming cost V 5 bases and J 1 base; bases outside gene matches: 3. CDR1 is MGHDK and CDR2 is SYGVNS in the germline V gene. The CDR3 protein is CASSSDRGNTEAFF. The CDR3 bases are TGTGCCAGCAGTTCAGACAGGGGGAACACTGAAGCTTTCTTT.

The chain is built from TRBV28 and TRBJ1-1; D is ambiguous. Germline V gives CDR1 MDHEN, CDR2 SYDVKM. This CDR3 spans 12 amino acids. The V end was cut by 3 bases, the J end by 5 bases, with 7 bases between. The CDR3 DNA reads as TGTGCCAGCAGTTTGGGTACGACTGAAGCTTTCTTT. Its translation: CASSLGTTEAFF. The full variable domain, with the rest looked up from reference TRBV28 and TRBJ1-1, is DVKVTQSSRYLVKRTGEKVFLECVQDMDHENMFWYRQDPGLGLRLIYFSYDVKMKEKGDIPEGYSVSREKKERFSLILESASTNQTSMYLCASSLGTTEAFFGQGTRLTVV.

This chain joins TRBV12-3 or TRBV12-4 and TRBJ2-1, with D possibly being TRBD1 (6 bases). V was shortened by 3 bases and J by 6 bases, with 21 bases between the two germline ends. This CDR3 spans 17 amino acids. CDR3 DNA: TGTGCCAGCAGTTTTTGGTCCGTGGCAGGGGAGATCAATGAGCAGTTCTTC. It is translated as CASSFWSVAGEINEQFF.

V and J are TRBV5-1 and TRBJ2-3, with 11 bases that match TRBD2. Germline V gene lookup returns CDR1 SGHRS and CDR2 YFSETQ. CDR3 size: 16 residues. V shed 0 bases, J shed 6 bases, and the junction held 6 bases outside the gene matches. CDR3 region: CASSLALAGGSDTQYF. CDR3 DNA sequence: TGCGCCAGCAGCTTGGCCCTAGCGGGGGGCTCGGATACGCAGTATTTT.

The chain links TRBV3-1 to TRBJ2-3, with 9 bases that match TRBD1. This CDR3 contains 17 residues. V was pared by 4 bases and J by 4 bases, with 12 bases of the junction left unmatched. Germline V gene sequence: CDR1 LGHDT, CDR2 YNNKEL (reference sequence). The CDR3 region is CASSLETGTGSADTQYF. As DNA, the CDR3 is TGTGCCAGCAGCCTCGAGACCGGGACAGGGAGCGCAGATACGCAGTATTTT.